This TCR beta chain was sequenced for a study of T cell changes during pregnancy in multiple sclerosis. CDR1 is LNHDA, CDR2 SQIVND, per germline (reference sequence). This CDR3 has 14 amino acids. Losses at the gene ends were 5 bases for V and 10 bases for J; bases not matched to a gene: 10. Sequenced by immunoSEQ multiplex PCR; TCRdb stores in-frame clones only, minus some. The sample lists some 36,000 clones; roughly 93% were seen once. The rearrangement joins TRBV19 to TRBJ2-1; TRBD1 agrees at 8 bases. The source is a female donor in good health, enrolled as a control in a pregnancy study. The sample consisted of peripheral blood, taken in the second trimester of pregnancy. DNA of the CDR3: TGTGCCAGTAGTGTGGGACAGGTGGGTTCCGAGCAGTTCTTC. This codes for CASSVGQVGSEQFF.